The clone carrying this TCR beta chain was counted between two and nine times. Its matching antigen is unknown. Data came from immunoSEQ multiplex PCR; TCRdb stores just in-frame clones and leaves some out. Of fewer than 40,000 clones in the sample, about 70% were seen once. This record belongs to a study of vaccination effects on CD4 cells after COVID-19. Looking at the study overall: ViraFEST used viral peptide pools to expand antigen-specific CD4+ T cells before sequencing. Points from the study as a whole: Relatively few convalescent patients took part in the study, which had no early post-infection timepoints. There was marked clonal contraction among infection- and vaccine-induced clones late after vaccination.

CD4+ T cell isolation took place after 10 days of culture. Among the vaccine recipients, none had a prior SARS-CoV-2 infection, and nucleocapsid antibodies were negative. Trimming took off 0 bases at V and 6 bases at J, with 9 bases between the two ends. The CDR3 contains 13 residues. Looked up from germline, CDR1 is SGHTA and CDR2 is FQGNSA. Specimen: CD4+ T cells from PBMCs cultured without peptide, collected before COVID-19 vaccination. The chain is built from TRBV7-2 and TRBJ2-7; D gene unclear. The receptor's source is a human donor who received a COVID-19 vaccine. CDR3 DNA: TGTGCCAGCAGCTTAGCGCTTGATCGCGAGCAGTACTTC. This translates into CASSLALDREQYF.